What follows is one T cell receptor beta chain and its context. What it binds is unknown. This sample was taken from a study of cytomegalovirus exposure and HLA in healthy donors. Study-level results: Because they were indistinguishable, some V segments, including TRBV6-2 and TRBV6-3, were excluded.

This CDR3 comprises 15 residues. Per the germline V gene, CDR1 is SGHRS and CDR2 is YFSETQ. V was cut by 4 bases and J by 1 base, with 14 bases left in between. PCR primers comprised 60 Vbeta and 13 Jbeta primers. Sequenced by immunoSEQ multiplex PCR; TCRdb stores in-frame clones only, minus some. This table has tens of thousands of clones, roughly nine tenths appearing once. Sequencing was carried out using PBMCs. This TCR was recovered from a woman in her twenties or thirties in good health and CMV-seropositive. The J gene is TRBJ1-1, the V gene TRBV5-1, with a tentative D call TRBD1 (5 bases). CDR3 in amino acids: CASSPTLTANTEAFF. The CDR3 DNA reads as TGCGCCAGCAGCCCCACCTTGACAGCGAACACTGAAGCTTTCTTT.